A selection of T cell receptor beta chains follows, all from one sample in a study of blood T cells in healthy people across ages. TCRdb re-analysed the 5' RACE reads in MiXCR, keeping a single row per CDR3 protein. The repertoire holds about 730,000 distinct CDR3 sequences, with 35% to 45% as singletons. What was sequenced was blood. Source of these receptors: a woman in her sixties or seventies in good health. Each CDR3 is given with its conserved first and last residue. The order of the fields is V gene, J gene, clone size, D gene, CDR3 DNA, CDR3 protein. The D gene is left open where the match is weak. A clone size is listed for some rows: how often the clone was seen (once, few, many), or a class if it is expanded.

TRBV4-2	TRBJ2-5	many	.	TGTGCCAGCAGCCAAGATAACGGACCCGGGAAGACCCAGTACTTC	CASSQDNGPGKTQYF
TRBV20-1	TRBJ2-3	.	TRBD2	TGCAGTGCCCCCTTGGCGGGGGGTCGGACAGATACGCAGTATTTT	CSAPLAGGRTDTQYF
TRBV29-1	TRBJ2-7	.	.	TGCAGCGTGACCGAAACCTACGAGCAGTACTTC	CSVTETYEQYF
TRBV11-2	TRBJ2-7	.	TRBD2	TGTGCCAGCAGCTTAGGGGCTAGCGGGAGTTTGGGAGAGCAGTACTTC	CASSLGASGSLGEQYF
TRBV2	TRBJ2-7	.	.	TGTGCCAGCAGGGGGTACTCCTACGAGCAGTACTTC	CASRGYSYEQYF
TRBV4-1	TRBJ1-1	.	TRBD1	TGCGCCAGCAGCCAGAAACAGGGGGTCGGTGACTTGACGCTGAACACTGAAGCTTTCTTT	CASSQKQGVGDLTLNTEAFF
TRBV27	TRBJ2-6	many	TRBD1	TGTGCCAGCGGGTCGACAGGGGCTGGGGCCAACGTCCTGACTTTC	CASGSTGAGANVLTF
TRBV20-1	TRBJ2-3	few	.	TGCAGTGCTAGTGACGGCACAGATACGCAGTATTTT	CSASDGTDTQYF
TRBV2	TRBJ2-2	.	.	TGTGCCAGCAGAGCCGGGGGCTCCGTGGGGGGGGAGCTGTTTTTT	CASRAGGSVGGELFF
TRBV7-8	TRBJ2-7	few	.	TGTGCCAGCAGCTTAGAGGTCTTTATCGGCCAGGGGGAGCAGTACTTC	CASSLEVFIGQGEQYF
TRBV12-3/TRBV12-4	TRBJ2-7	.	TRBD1	TGTGCCAGCAGTTTGTCCCGGACAGGTTCCTACGAGCAGTACTTC	CASSLSRTGSYEQYF
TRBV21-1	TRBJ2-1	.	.	TGTGCCAGCAGCAAAGATAAGCCTAGCGGGACGTCCTACAATGAGCAGTTCTTC	CASSKDKPSGTSYNEQFF
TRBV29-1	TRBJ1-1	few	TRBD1	TGCAGCGCTGGGACAGCAAACACTGAAGCTTTCTTT	CSAGTANTEAFF
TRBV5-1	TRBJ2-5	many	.	TGCGCCACCCGGGTCAGGACACAAGAGACCCAGTACTTC	CATRVRTQETQYF
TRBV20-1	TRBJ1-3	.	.	TGCAGTGCTAGAGCTATCGGGTTCTCTGGAAACACCATATATTTT	CSARAIGFSGNTIYF
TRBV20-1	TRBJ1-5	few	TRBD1	TGCAGTGCAACGACAGGGGGTAGCAATCAGCCCCAGCATTTT	CSATTGGSNQPQHF
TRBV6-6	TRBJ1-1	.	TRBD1	TGTGCCAGCAGGGACCCGGGACAGCCGAACACTGAAGCTTTCTTT	CASRDPGQPNTEAFF
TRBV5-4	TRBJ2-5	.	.	TGTGCCAGCTCAGGAGGACGAGAGACCCAGTACTTC	CASSGGRETQYF
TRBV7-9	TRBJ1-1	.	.	TGTGCCAGCAGAAGGGGGGGTGGGACTGAAGCTTTCTTT	CASRRGGGTEAFF
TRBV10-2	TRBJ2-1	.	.	TGCGCCAGCAGTGCGGAACGGGACAATGAGCAGTTCTTC	CASSAERDNEQFF
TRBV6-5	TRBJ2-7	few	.	TGTGCCAGCAGGGCACAGGAAGCGAGTCACTACGAGCAGTACTTC	CASRAQEASHYEQYF
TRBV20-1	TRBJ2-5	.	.	TGCAGTGCTAGTCGCCAGGGCGTCGAAGAGACCCAGTACTTC	CSASRQGVEETQYF
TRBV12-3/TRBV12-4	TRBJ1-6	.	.	TGTGCCAGCAGTGAGGACGGCCCTAATTCACCCCTCCACTTT	CASSEDGPNSPLHF
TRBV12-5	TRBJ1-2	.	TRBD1	TGTGCTAGTGGTTTGGTACTGGACAGGGGGGATGGCTACACCTTC	CASGLVLDRGDGYTF
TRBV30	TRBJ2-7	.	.	TGTGCCTGGAGTGTCCCAAACGGGGCCATCTACGAGCAGTACTTC	CAWSVPNGAIYEQYF
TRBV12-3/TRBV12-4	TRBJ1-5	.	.	TGTGCCAGCAGTTTAGAAGGGGCCGGAATCAATCAGCCCCAGCATTTT	CASSLEGAGINQPQHF
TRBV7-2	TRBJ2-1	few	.	TGTGCCAGCAGCTTATATGGGGGGGCCAACTCGCGGCATGAGCAGTTCTTC	CASSLYGGANSRHEQFF
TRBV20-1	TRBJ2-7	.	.	TGCAGTGCTAGTGGGACCCCGGCTAATGAGCAGTACTTC	CSASGTPANEQYF
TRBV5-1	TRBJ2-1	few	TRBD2	TGCGCCAGCGGGATAGGGGCGGGAGTAAATGAGCAGTTCTTC	CASGIGAGVNEQFF
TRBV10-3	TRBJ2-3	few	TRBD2	TGTGCCATCAGGGCCCCCTCCGGGACTAGCGCGAACGTTAGCACAGATACGCAGTATTTT	CAIRAPSGTSANVSTDTQYF
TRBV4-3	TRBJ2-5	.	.	TGCGCCAGCAGCCATGATTATGGGAGGGGGGGAGAGACCCAGTACTTC	CASSHDYGRGGETQYF
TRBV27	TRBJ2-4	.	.	TGTGCCAGCAGGAAGCCGGGGTTGGACATTCAGTACTTC	CASRKPGLDIQYF
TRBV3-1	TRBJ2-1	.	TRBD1	TGTGCCAGCAGCGAGACAGGGGCAATTCGATCCTACAATGAGCAGTTCTTC	CASSETGAIRSYNEQFF
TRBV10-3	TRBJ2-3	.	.	TGTGCCATCAGTGAGGGACCAGATACGCAGTATTTT	CAISEGPDTQYF
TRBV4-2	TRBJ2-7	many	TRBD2	TGTGCCAGCAGCCAGCTAGCGGCTACCCTATCCTACGAGCAGTACTTC	CASSQLAATLSYEQYF
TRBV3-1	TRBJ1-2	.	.	TGTGCCAGCAGCCAAGTCTACCATGGCTACACCTTC	CASSQVYHGYTF
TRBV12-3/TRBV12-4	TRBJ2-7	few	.	TGTGCCAGCAGCCCAGGGTACTTCGCCTACGAGCAGTACTTC	CASSPGYFAYEQYF
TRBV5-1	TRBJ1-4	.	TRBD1	TGCGCCAGCAGCTTGGCCCTGACAGGGCTTAATGAAAAACTGTTTTTT	CASSLALTGLNEKLFF
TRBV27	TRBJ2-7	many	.	TGTGCCAGCAGTTCCCTGGATCTGAGGGGCTCCGAGCAGTACTTC	CASSSLDLRGSEQYF
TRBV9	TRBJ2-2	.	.	TGTGCCAGCAGCCCAGCTACCGGGGAGCTGTTTTTT	CASSPATGELFF
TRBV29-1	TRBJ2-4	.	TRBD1	TGCAGCGTTGGGGACAGGGAAGGTGAGCAGTACTTC	CSVGDREGEQYF
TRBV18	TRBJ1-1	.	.	TGTGCCAGCTCACCAACGGGGGCACAGAACACTGAAGCTTTCTTT	CASSPTGAQNTEAFF
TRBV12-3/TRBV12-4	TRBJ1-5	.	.	TGTGCCAGCACCACTAGCAATCAGCCCCAGCATTTT	CASTTSNQPQHF
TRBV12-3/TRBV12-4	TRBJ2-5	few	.	TGTGCCAGCAGCTTAGGAGCCCGGCAAGAGACCCAGTACTTC	CASSLGARQETQYF
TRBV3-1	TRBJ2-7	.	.	TGTGCCAGCAGCCAAGCCGGGGCCGCGCAGTACTTC	CASSQAGAAQYF
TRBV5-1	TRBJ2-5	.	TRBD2	TGCGCCAGCAGCTTGGGAAGCGGGGGGCGATCGGAGACCCAGTACTTC	CASSLGSGGRSETQYF
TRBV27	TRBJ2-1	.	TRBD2	TGTGCCAGCAGACGCACTAGAGCGGGGGGGCATTACAATGAGCAGTTCTTC	CASRRTRAGGHYNEQFF
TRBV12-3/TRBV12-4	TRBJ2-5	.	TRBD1	TGTGCCAGCAGTTTAGCTGCTTGGCAGGGGGAGTTGGAGGAGACCCAGTACTTC	CASSLAAWQGELEETQYF
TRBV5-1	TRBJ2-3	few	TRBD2	TGCGCCAGCAGCCCTAGCGGGGGGGCTGGAGATACGCAGTATTTT	CASSPSGGAGDTQYF
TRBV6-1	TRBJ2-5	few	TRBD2	TGTGCCAGCAGACTAGCGGGACTAAGGAAGGGGCAAGAGACCCAGTACTTC	CASRLAGLRKGQETQYF
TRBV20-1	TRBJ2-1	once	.	TGCAGTGCTAGGAGCGGACAGCGTAGGTCCTACAATGAGCGGTTCTTC	CSARSGQRRSYNERFF
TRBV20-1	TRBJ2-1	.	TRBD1	TGCAGTGCTAGAGGGACACAGGGGACCCATGAGCAGTTCTTC	CSARGTQGTHEQFF
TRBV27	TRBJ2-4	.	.	TGTGCCAGCACCCTAAGGCAGGGTGGTCGGCAGTACTTC	CASTLRQGGRQYF
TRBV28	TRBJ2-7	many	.	TGTGCCAGCAGTTTTGAAGCCGAGACTAGTTACGAGCAGTACTTC	CASSFEAETSYEQYF
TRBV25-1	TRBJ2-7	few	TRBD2	TGTGCCAGCAGTGAACCCGGTCGGGAGGGTGCGTACGAGCAGTACTTC	CASSEPGREGAYEQYF
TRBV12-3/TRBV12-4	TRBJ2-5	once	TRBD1	TGTGCCAGCAGCCTACAGGGGTACCGAGAGACCCAGTACTTC	CASSLQGYRETQYF
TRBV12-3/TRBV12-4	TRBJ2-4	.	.	TGTGCCAGCAGCAGACGCGGAGAAGGCTCCTTC	CASSRRGEGSF
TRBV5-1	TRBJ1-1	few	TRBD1	TGCGCCAGCAGCTTGGGGACAGGGGCGAACACTGAAGCTTTCTTT	CASSLGTGANTEAFF
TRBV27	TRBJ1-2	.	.	TGTGCCAGCAGTTTCCGGGGCGGCTATGGCTACACCTTC	CASSFRGGYGYTF
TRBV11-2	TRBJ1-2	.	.	TGTGCCAGCAGCTTGAACACCTTC	CASSLNTF